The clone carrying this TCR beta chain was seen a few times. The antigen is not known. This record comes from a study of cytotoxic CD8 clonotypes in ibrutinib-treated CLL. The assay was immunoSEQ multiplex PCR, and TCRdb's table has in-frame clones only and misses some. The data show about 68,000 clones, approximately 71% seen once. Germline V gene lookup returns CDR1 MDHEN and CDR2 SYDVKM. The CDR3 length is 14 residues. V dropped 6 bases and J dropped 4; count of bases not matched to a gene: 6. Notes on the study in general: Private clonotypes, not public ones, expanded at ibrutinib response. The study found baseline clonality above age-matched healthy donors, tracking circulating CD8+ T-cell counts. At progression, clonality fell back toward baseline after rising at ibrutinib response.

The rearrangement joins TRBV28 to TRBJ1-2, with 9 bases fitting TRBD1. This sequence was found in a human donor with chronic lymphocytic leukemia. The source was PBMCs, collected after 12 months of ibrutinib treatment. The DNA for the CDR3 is TGTGCCAGCAGGGGGACAGGGCAGACCTATGGCTACACCTTC. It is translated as CASRGTGQTYGYTF.